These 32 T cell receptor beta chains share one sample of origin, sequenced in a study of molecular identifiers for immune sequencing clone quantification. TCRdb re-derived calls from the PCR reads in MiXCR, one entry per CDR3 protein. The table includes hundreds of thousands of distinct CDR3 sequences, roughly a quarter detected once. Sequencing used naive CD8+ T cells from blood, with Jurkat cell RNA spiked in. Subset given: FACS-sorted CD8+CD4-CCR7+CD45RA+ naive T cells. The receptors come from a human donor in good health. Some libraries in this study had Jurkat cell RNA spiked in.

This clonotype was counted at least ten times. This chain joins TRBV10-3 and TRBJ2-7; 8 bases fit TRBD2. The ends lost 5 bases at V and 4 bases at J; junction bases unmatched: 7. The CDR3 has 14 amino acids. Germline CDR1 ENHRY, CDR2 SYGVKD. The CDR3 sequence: CAISPGLAAYEQYF. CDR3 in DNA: TGTGCCATCAGTCCCGGACTAGCCGCTTACGAGCAGTACTTC.

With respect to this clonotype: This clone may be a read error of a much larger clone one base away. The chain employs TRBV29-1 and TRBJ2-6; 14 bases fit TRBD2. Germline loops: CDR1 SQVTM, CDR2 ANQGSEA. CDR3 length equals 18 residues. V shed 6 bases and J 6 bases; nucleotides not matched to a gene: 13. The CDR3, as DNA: TGCAGCGTCTATATACCGGGACTAGCGGGAGTGGCGGCCAACGTCCTGACTTTC. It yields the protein CSVYIPGLAGVAANVLTF.

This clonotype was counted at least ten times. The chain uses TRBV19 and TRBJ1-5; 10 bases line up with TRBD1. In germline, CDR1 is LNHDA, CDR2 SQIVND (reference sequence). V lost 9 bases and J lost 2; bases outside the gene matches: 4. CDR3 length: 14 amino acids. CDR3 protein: CASDRGHGNQPQHF. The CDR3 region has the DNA TGTGCCAGCGACAGGGGGCATGGCAATCAGCCCCAGCATTTT. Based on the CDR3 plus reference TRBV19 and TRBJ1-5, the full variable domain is DGGITQSPKYLFRKEGQNVTLSCEQNLNHDAMYWYRQDPGQGLRLIYYSQIVNDFQKGDIAEGYSVSREKKESFPLTVTSAQKNPTAFYLCASDRGHGNQPQHFGDGTRLSIL.

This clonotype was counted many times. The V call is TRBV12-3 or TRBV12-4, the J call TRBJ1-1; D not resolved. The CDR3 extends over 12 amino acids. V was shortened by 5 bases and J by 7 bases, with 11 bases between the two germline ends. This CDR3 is CASSVGMDEAFF. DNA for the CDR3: TGTGCCAGCAGTGTGGGAATGGATGAAGCTTTCTTT.

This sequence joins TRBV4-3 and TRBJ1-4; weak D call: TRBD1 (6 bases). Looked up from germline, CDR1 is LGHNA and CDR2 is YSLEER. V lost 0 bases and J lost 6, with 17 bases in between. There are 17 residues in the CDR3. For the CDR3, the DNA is TGCGCCAGCAGCCAAGATATAAGCACAGGGAGGGATGAAAAACTGTTTTTT. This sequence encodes CASSQDISTGRDEKLFF.

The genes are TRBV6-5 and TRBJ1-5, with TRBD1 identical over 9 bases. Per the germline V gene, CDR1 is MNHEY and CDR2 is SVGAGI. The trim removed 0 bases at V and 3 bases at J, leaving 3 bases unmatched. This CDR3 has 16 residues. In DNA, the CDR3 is TGTGCCAGCAGTTACTCGGGACAGGGCAACAATCAGCCCCAGCATTTT. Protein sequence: CASSYSGQGNNQPQHF.

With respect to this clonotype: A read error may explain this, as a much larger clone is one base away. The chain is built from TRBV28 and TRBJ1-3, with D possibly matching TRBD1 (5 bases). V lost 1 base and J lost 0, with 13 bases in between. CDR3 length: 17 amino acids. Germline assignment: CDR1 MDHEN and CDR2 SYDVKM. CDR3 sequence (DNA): TGTGCCAGCAGTTTATTGCCATCAACAGGCTCTGGAAACACCATATATTTT. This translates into CASSLLPSTGSGNTIYF. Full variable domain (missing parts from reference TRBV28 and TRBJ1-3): DVKVTQSSRYLVKRTGEKVFLECVQDMDHENMFWYRQDPGLGLRLIYFSYDVKMKEKGDIPEGYSVSREKKERFSLILESASTNQTSMYLCASSLLPSTGSGNTIYFGEGSWLTVV.

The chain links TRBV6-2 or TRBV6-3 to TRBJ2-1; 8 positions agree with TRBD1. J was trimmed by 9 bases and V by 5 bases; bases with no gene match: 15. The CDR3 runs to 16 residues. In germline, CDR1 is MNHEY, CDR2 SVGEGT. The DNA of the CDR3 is TGTGCCAGCAGTCTCCCCACGTGGCAGGGGGCTATTGAGCAGTTCTTC. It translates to CASSLPTWQGAIEQFF.

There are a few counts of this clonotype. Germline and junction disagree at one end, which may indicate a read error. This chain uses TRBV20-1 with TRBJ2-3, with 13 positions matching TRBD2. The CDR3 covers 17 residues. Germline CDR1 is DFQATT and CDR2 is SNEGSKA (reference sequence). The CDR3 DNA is TGCAGTGCTAGATCACGGGCACTAGCGGGAGGGGTAGATATGCAGTATTTT. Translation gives CSARSRALAGGVDMQYF.

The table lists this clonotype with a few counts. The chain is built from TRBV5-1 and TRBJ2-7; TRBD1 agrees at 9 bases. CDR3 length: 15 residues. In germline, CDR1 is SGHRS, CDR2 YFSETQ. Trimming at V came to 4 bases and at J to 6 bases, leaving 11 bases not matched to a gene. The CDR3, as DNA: TGCGCCAGCAGCGGACCCGGGACAGGGTTGCTCGAGCAGTACTTC. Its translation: CASSGPGTGLLEQYF.

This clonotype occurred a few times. CDR3 in DNA: TGTGCCAGCAGCCACGGCAGGGTTGGCTACGAGCAGTACTTC. It encodes CASSHGRVGYEQYF. V and J are TRBV6-2 or TRBV6-3 and TRBJ2-7; a weak D match, TRBD1 (5 bases). Germline V gene sequence: CDR1 MNHEY, CDR2 SVGEGT. V dropped 6 bases and J dropped 3 bases, with 15 bases sitting between them. This CDR3 region has 14 residues.

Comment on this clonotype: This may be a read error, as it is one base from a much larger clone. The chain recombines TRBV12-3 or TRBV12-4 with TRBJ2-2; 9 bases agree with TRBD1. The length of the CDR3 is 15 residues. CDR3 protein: CASRPGTGRTGELSF. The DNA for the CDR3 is TGTGCCAGCAGACCCGGGACAGGGAGGACCGGGGAGCTGTCTTTT.

In DNA, the CDR3 is TGTGCCAGCAGTTACTCGGACAGGTTAGCCTACGAGCAGTACTTC. Translation: CASSYSDRLAYEQYF. This rearrangement joins TRBV6-6 to TRBJ2-7; 7 bases are a match to TRBD1. Looked up from germline, CDR1 is MNHNY and CDR2 is SVGAGI (reference sequence). Trimming cost V 0 bases and J 2 bases; bases outside gene matches: 4. CDR3 length: 15 residues.

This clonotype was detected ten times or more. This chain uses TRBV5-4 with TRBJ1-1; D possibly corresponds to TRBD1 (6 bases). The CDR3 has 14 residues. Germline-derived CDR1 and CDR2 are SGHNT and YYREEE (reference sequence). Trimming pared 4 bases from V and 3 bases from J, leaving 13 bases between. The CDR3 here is CASSITGSDTEAFF. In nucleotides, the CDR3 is TGTGCCAGCAGCATTACAGGGTCGGACACTGAAGCTTTCTTT.

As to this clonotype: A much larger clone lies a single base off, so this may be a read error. CDR3 residues: CSANAWTPMNTEASF. CDR3 sequence (DNA): TGCAGTGCCAACGCCTGGACCCCTATGAACACTGAAGCTTCCTTT. V and J are TRBV20-1 and TRBJ1-1, with unresolved D. CDR3 length equals 15 residues. Germline CDR1 DFQATT, CDR2 SNEGSKA (reference sequence).

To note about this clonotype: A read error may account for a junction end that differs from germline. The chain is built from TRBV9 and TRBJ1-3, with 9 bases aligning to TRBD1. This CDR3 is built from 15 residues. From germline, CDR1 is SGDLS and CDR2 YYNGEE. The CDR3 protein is CASSATGGGGNTVYF. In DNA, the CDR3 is TGTGCCAGCAGCGCAACAGGGGGCGGTGGAAACACCGTATATTTT.

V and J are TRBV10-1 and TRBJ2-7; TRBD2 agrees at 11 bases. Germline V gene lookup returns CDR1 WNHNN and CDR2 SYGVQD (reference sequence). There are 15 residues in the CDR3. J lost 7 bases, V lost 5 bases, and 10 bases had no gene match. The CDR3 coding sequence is TGCGCCAGCAGTAACCGACTAGCGGGACAATCGGAGCAGTACTTC. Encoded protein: CASSNRLAGQSEQYF.

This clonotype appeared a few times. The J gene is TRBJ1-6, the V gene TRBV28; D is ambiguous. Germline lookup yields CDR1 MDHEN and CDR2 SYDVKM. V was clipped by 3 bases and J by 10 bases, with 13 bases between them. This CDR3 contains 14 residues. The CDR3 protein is CASSLGPSGSPLHF. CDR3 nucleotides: TGTGCCAGCAGTTTGGGTCCCAGCGGATCACCCCTCCACTTT.

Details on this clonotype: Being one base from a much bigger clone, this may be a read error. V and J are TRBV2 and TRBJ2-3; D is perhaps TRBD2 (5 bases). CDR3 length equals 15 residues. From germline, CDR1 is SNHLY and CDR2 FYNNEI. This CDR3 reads CTSSFSAARTDTQYF. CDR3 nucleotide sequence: TGTACCAGCAGTTTTTCAGCGGCACGCACAGATACGCAGTATTTT. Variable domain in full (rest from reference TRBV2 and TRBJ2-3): EPEVTQTPSHQVTQMGQEVILRCVPISNHLYFYWYRQILGQKVEFLVSFYNNEISEKSEIFDDQFSVERPDGSNFTLKIRSTKLEDSAMYFCTSSFSAARTDTQYFGPGTRLTVL.

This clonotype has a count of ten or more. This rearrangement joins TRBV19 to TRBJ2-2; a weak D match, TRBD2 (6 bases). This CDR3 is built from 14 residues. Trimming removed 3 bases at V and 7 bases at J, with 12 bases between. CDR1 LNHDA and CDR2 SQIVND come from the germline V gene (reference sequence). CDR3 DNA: TGTGCCAGTAGTATCGGGACTCCTAACGGGGAGCTGTTTTTT. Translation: CASSIGTPNGELFF.

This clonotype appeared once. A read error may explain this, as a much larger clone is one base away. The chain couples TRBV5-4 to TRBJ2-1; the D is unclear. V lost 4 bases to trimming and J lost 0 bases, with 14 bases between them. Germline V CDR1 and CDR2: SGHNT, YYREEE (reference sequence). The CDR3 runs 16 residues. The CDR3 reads CASSPYAQSSYNEQFF. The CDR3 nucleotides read TGTGCCAGCAGCCCGTACGCACAGAGCTCCTACAATGAGCAGTTCTTC.

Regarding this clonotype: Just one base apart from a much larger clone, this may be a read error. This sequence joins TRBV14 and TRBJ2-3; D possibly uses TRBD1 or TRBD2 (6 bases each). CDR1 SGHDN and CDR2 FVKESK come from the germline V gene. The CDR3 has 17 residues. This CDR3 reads CASSPRPDSGYTDTRYF. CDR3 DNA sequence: TGTGCCAGCAGCCCCCGACCGGACAGCGGGTACACAGATACGCGGTATTTT.

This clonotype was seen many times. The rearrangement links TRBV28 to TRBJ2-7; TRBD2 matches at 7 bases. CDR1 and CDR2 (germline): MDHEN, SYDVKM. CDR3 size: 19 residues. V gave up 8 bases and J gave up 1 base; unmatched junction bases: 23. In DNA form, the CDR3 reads TGTGCCAGCCGTACCCTGGGGCTAGCGGCGCGACAAGGGTCCTACGAGCAGTACTTC. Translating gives CASRTLGLAARQGSYEQYF.

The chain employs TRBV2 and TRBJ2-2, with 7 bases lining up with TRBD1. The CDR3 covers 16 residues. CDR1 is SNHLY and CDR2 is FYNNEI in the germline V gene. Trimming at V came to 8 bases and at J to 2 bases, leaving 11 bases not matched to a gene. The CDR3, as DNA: TGTGCCAGCTGGGTATTAAGGACAGGAAACACCGGGGAGCTGTTTTTT. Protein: CASWVLRTGNTGELFF.

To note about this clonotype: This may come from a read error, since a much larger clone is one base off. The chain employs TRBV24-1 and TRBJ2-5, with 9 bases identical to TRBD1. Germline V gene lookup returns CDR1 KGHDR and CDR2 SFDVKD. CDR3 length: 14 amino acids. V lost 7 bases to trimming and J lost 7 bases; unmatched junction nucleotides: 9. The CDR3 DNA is TGTGCCACCAGCGTCACAGGGGGCATGGGGACCCAGTACTTC. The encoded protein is CATSVTGGMGTQYF.

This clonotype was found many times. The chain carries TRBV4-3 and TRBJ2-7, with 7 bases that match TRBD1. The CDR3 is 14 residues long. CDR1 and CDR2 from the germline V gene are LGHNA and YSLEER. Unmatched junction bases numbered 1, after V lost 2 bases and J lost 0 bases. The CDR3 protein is CASSQRDSSYEQYF. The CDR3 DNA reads TGCGCCAGCAGCCAACGGGACAGCTCCTACGAGCAGTACTTC.

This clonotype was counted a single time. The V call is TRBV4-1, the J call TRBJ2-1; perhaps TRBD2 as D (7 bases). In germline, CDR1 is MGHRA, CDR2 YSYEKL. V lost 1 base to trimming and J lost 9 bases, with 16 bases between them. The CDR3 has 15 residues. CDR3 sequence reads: CASSQAWGEGVEQFF. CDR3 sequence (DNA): TGCGCCAGCAGCCAAGCTTGGGGGGAGGGGGTTGAGCAGTTCTTC.

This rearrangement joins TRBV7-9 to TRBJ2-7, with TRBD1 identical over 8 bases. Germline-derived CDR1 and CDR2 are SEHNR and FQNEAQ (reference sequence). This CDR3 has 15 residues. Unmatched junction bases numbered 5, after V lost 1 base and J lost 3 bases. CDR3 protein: CASSLGQGNSYEQYF. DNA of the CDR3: TGTGCCAGCAGCTTAGGACAGGGGAATAGCTACGAGCAGTACTTC. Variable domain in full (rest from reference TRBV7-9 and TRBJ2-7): DTGVSQNPRHKITKRGQNVTFRCDPISEHNRLYWYRQTLGQGPEFLTYFQNEAQLEKSRLLSDRFSAERPKGSFSTLEIQRTEQGDSAMYLCASSLGQGNSYEQYFGPGTRLTVT.

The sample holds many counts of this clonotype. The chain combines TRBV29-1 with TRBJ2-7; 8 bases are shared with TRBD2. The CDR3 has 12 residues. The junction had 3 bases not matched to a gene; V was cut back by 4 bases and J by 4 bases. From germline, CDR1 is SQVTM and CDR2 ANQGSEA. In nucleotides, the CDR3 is TGCAGCGTTGGAGCGGGAGAGTACGAGCAGTACTTC. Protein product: CSVGAGEYEQYF.

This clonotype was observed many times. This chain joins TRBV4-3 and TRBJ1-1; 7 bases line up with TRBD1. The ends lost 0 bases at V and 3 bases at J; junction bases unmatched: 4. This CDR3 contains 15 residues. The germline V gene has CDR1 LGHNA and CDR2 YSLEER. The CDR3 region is CASSQDGGQYTEAFF. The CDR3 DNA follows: TGCGCCAGCAGCCAAGATGGGGGACAGTACACTGAAGCTTTCTTT.

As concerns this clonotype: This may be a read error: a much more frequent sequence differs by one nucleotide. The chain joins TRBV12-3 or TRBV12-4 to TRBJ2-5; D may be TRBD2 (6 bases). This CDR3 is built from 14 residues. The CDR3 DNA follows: TGTGCCTCCCTCCCACTAGCAGGAGGAGAGCCCCAGTACTTC. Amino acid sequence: CASLPLAGGEPQYF.

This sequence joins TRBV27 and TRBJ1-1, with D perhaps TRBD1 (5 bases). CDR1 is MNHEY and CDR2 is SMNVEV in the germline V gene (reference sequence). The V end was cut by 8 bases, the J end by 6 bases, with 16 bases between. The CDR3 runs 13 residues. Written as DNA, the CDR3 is TGTGCCAGCGGGGCCTACCCGGACCCTGAAGCTTTCTTT. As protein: CASGAYPDPEAFF.